The rows below give T cell receptor beta chains drawn from one sample of a study of cytomegalovirus exposure and HLA in healthy donors. Assay: immunoSEQ multiplex PCR; the TCRdb copy retains only in-frame clones and omits some. This sample has 180,000 or so clones, with 70% to 85% found just once. Sequencing was performed on PBMCs. These receptors were collected from a young woman in good health and CMV-seropositive. Both conserved end residues are part of each CDR3. The order of the fields is V gene, CDR3 protein.

v_call: TRBV5-1; cdr3_aa: CASSSSGTRSELEQFF
v_call: TRBV6-5; cdr3_aa: CASTQGGYGYTF
v_call: TRBV5-1; cdr3_aa: CASSLSDTNYGYTF
v_call: TRBV11-2; cdr3_aa: CASSPAYEQYF
v_call: TRBV7-2; cdr3_aa: CASSLELQGRRQQFF
v_call: TRBV7-2; cdr3_aa: CASSLTKTQALNGYTF
v_call: TRBV6-1; cdr3_aa: CASYPGGLVPEQFF
v_call: TRBV15; cdr3_aa: CATSREKGTYYGYTF
v_call: TRBV27; cdr3_aa: CASSLQGAPDGYTF
v_call: TRBV11-2; cdr3_aa: CASSSRGLIGNEQFF
v_call: TRBV28; cdr3_aa: CASSLRGNNEQYF
v_call: TRBV6-1; cdr3_aa: CASTEGVLVYGYTF
v_call: TRBV5-6; cdr3_aa: CASSFGTSEYNEQFF
v_call: TRBV6-1; cdr3_aa: CASSEVSSNQPQHF
v_call: TRBV2; cdr3_aa: CASMYREGSAETQYF
v_call: TRBV5-1; cdr3_aa: CATRDRAGANVLTF
v_call: TRBV30; cdr3_aa: CAWSYTGNTEAFF
v_call: TRBV7-2; cdr3_aa: CASSQQGNTIYF
v_call: TRBV6-5; cdr3_aa: CASRMTGHNEKLFF
v_call: TRBV27; cdr3_aa: CASSHRQGYGYTF
v_call: TRBV28; cdr3_aa: CASSSRRELFF
v_call: TRBV9; cdr3_aa: CASSAQGSGNTIYF
v_call: TRBV7-3; cdr3_aa: CASSQGTGGLYGYTF
v_call: TRBV21-1; cdr3_aa: CASSKQKPGTGSSYNEQFF
v_call: TRBV19; cdr3_aa: CASSIPAGKGNTEAFF
v_call: TRBV2; cdr3_aa: CASSDELAGVRNTQYF
v_call: TRBV29-1; cdr3_aa: CSVEHAGQGNLYEQYF
v_call: TRBV6-1; cdr3_aa: CASSQGASTEAFF
v_call: TRBV29-1; cdr3_aa: CSVEDLGLAEGSQFF
v_call: TRBV5-1; cdr3_aa: CASSLKTSGYQETQYF
v_call: TRBV10-1; cdr3_aa: CASSESIRLAGGNEQFF
v_call: TRBV28; cdr3_aa: CAIGTSPPDTQYF
v_call: TRBV6-1; cdr3_aa: CASSDFQVRFQPQHF
v_call: TRBV6-1; cdr3_aa: CASSGAFWDSGYEQYF
v_call: TRBV28; cdr3_aa: CASSPWDRAPGELFF
v_call: TRBV19; cdr3_aa: CASSIEGVGGTYNEQFF
v_call: TRBV7-6; cdr3_aa: CASSFSEIEPQHF
v_call: TRBV2; cdr3_aa: CASSQTGTGTSGANVLTF
v_call: TRBV2; cdr3_aa: CASSEVRGRKDGELFF
v_call: TRBV13; cdr3_aa: CASSYRDMGYEQYF
v_call: TRBV19; cdr3_aa: CASRPRAGDEQFF
v_call: TRBV11-2; cdr3_aa: CASSLRLAQNNEQFF
v_call: TRBV9; cdr3_aa: CASSATGLPPETQYF
v_call: TRBV29-1; cdr3_aa: CSVTGGVYEQYF
v_call: TRBV20-1; cdr3_aa: CSAPYRNEQFF
v_call: TRBV29-1; cdr3_aa: CSVGRAGGNTIYF
v_call: TRBV27; cdr3_aa: CASRRLSANTGELFF
v_call: TRBV27; cdr3_aa: CASSFTPNSNTEAFF
v_call: TRBV25-1; cdr3_aa: CASSGQVNTEAFF
v_call: TRBV6-5; cdr3_aa: CASSYSRVPASQYF
v_call: TRBV6-5; cdr3_aa: CASSYTTGDTEAFF
v_call: TRBV6-6; cdr3_aa: CASSIEIQGGYTF
v_call: TRBV18; cdr3_aa: CASSPRNTGELFF
v_call: TRBV30; cdr3_aa: CAWSSGTGTDTQYF
v_call: TRBV10-3; cdr3_aa: CAISDLDLNTEAFF
v_call: TRBV6-1; cdr3_aa: CASLRMNTEAFF
v_call: TRBV2; cdr3_aa: CASTEDYEQFF